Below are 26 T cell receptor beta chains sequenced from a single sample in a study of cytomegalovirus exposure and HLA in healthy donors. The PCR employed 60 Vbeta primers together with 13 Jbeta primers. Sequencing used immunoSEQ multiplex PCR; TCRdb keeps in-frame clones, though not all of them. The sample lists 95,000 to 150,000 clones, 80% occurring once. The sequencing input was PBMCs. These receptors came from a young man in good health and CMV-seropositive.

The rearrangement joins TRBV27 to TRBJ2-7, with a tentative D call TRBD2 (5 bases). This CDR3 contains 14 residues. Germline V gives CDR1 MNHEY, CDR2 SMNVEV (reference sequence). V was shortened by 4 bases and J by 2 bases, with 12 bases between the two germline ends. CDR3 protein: CASSYGISPYEQYF. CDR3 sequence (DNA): TGTGCCAGCAGTTACGGGATCTCCCCCTACGAGCAGTACTTC.

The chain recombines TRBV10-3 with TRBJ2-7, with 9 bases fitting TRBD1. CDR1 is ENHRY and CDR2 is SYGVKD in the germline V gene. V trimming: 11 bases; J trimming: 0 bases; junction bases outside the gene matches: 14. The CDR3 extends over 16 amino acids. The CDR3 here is CAVKISGTGSSYEQYF. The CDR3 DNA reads TGTGCCGTCAAAATATCCGGGACAGGGAGCTCCTACGAGCAGTACTTC.

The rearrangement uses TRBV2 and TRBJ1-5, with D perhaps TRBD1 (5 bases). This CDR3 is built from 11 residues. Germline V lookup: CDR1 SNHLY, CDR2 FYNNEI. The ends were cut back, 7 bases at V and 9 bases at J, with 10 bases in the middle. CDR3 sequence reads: CASTPGGPQHF. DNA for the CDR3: TGTGCCAGCACCCCCGGGGGGCCCCAGCATTTT.

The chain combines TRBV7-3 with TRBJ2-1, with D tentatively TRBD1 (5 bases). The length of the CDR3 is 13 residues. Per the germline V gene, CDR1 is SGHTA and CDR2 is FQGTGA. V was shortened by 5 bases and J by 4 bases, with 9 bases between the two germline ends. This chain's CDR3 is CASSPQGYNEQFF. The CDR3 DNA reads TGTGCCAGCAGCCCGCAGGGATACAATGAGCAGTTCTTC. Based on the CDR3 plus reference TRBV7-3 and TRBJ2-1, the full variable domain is GAGVSQTPSNKVTEKGKYVELRCDPISGHTALYWYRQSLGQGPEFLIYFQGTGAADDSGLPNDRFFAVRPEGSVSTLKIQRTERGDSAVYLCASSPQGYNEQFFGPGTRLTVL.

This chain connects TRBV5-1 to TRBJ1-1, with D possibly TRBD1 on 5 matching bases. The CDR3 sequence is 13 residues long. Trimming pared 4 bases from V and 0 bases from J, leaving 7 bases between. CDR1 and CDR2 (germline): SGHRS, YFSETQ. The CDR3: CASSLGVNTEAFF. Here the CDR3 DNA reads TGCGCCAGCAGCCTAGGGGTGAACACTGAAGCTTTCTTT.

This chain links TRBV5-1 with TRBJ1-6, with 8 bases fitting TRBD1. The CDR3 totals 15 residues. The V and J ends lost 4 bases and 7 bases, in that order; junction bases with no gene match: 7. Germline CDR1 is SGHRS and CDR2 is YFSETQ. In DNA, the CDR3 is TGCGCCAGCAGCGGAGGGACAGGCGACAATTCACCCCTCCACTTT. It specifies CASSGGTGDNSPLHF.

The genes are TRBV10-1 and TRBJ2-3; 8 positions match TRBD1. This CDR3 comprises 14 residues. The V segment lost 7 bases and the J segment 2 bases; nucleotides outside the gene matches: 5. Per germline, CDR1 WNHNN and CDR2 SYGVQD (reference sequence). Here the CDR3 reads CASTSDRATDTQYF. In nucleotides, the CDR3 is TGCGCCAGCACCTCGGACAGGGCCACAGATACGCAGTATTTT.

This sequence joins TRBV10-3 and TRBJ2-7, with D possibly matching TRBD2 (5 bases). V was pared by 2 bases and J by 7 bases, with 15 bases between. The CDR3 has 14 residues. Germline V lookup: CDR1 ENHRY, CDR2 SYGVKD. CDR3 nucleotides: TGTGCCATCAGTGAGCTCCTTCTAGCTTGGGAGCAGTACTTC. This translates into CAISELLLAWEQYF.

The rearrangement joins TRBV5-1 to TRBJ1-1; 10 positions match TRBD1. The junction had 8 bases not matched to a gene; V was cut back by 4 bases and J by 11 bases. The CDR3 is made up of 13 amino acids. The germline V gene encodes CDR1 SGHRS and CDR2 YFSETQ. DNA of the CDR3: TGCGCCAGCAGCACCGGACAGGGGGTTCGGGCTTTCTTT. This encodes CASSTGQGVRAFF. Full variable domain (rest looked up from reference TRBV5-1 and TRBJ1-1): KAGVTQTPRYLIKTRGQQVTLSCSPISGHRSVSWYQQTPGQGLQFLFEYFSETQRNKGNFPGRFSGRQFSNSRSEMNVSTLELGDSALYLCASSTGQGVRAFFGQGTRLTVV.

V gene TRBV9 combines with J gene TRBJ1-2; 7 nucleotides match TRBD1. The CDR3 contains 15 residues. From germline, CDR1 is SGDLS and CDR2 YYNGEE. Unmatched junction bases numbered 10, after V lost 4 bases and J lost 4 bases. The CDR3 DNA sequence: TGTGCCAGCAGCTACGGGGCAGGGGGTCCCTATGGCTACACCTTC. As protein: CASSYGAGGPYGYTF.

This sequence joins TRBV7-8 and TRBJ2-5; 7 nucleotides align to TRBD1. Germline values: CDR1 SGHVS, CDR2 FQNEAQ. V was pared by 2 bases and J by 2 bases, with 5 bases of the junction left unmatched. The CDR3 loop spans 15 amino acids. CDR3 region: CASSLNPGGQETQYF. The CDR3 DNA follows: TGTGCCAGCAGCTTAAATCCAGGGGGACAAGAGACCCAGTACTTC.

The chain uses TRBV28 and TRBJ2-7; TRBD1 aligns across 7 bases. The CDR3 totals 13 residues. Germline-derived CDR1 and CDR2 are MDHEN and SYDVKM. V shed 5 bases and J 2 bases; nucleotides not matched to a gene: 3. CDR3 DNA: TGTGCCAGCAGTCAGACAGGGCCCTACGAGCAGTACTTC. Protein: CASSQTGPYEQYF.

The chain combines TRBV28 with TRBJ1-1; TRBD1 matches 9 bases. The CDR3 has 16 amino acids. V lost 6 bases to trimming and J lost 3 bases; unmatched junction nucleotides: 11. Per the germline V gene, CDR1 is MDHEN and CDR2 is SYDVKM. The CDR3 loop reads CASRLLDRGRDTEAFF. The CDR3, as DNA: TGTGCCAGCAGGCTATTGGACAGGGGTAGGGACACTGAAGCTTTCTTT.

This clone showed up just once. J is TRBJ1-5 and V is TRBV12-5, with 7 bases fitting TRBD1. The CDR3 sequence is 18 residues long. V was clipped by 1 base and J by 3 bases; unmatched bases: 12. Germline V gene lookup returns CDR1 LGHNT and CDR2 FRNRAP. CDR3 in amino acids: CASGLGPGLGTVNQPQHF. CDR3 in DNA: TGTGCTAGTGGTTTGGGACCGGGGCTAGGGACAGTCAATCAGCCCCAGCATTTT.

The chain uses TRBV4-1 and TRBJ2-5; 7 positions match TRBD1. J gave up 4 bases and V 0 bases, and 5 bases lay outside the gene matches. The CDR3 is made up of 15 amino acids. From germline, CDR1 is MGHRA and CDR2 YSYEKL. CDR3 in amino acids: CASSQETGVSETQYF. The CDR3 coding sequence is TGCGCCAGCAGCCAAGAAACAGGGGTATCAGAGACCCAGTACTTC.

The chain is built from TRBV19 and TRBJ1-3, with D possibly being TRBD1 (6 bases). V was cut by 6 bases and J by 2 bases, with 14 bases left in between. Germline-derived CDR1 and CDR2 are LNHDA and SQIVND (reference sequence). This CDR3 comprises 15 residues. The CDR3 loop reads CASRPTGFAGNTIYF. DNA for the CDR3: TGTGCCAGTAGACCTACAGGGTTCGCTGGAAACACCATATATTTT.

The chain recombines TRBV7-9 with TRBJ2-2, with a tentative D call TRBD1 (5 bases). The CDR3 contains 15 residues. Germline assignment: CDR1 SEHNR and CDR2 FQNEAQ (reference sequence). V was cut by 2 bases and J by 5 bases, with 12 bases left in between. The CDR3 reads CASSLIRASTGELFF. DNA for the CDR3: TGTGCCAGCAGCTTAATCAGGGCCAGTACCGGGGAGCTGTTTTTT. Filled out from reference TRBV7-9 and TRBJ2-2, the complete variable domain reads DTGVSQNPRHKITKRGQNVTFRCDPISEHNRLYWYRQTLGQGPEFLTYFQNEAQLEKSRLLSDRFSAERPKGSFSTLEIQRTEQGDSAMYLCASSLIRASTGELFFGEGSRLTVL.

The DNA of the CDR3 is TGTGCCAGCAGCGGACAGGGGGACAGCCTTTTTTGTGCGGTACGCCAAGAGACCCAGTACTTC. This sequence encodes CASSGQGDSLFCAVRQETQYF. This chain connects TRBV21-1 to TRBJ2-5; TRBD1, the D gene given by the table, was not confirmed from the DNA. TRBV21-1 is a documented pseudogene. The CDR3 length is 21 residues.

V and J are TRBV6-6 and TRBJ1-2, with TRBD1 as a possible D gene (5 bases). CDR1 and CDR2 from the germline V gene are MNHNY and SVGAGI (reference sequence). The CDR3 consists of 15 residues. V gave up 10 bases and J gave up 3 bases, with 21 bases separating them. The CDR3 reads CATPQSETAHYGYTF. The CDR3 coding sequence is TGTGCCACCCCTCAGTCGGAGACAGCTCACTATGGCTACACCTTC.

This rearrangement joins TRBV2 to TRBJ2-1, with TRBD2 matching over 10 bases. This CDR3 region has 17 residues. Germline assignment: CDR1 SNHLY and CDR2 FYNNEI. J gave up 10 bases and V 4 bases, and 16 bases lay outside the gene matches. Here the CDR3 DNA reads TGTGCCAGCAGTGGTACTTTAAGGAGCGGGGGGGCCGGGGAGCAGTTCTTC. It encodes CASSGTLRSGGAGEQFF. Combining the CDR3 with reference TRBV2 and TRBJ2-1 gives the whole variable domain EPEVTQTPSHQVTQMGQEVILRCVPISNHLYFYWYRQILGQKVEFLVSFYNNEISEKSEIFDDQFSVERPDGSNFTLKIRSTKLEDSAMYFCASSGTLRSGGAGEQFFGPGTRLTVL.

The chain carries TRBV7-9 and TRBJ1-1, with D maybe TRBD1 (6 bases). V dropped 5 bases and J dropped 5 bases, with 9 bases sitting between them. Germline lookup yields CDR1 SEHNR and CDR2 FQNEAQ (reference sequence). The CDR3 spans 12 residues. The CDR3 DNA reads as TGTGCCAGCAGCCCTACAGGGACTGAAGCTTTCTTT. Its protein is CASSPTGTEAFF. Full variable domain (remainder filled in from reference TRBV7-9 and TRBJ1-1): DTGVSQNPRHKITKRGQNVTFRCDPISEHNRLYWYRQTLGQGPEFLTYFQNEAQLEKSRLLSDRFSAERPKGSFSTLEIQRTEQGDSAMYLCASSPTGTEAFFGQGTRLTVV.

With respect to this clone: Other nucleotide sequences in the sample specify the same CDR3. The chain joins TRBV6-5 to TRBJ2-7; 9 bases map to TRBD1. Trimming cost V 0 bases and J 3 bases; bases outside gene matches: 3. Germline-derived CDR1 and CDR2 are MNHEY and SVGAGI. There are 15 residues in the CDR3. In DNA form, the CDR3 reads TGTGCCAGCAGTTACTCGGGGACAGGGATCTACGAGCAGTACTTC. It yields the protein CASSYSGTGIYEQYF.

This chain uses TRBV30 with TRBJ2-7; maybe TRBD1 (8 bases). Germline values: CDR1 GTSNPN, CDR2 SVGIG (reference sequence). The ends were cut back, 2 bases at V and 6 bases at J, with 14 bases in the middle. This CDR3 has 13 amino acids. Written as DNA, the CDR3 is TGTGCCTGGAGTTTGACAGGGGAGGGCGAGCAGTACTTC. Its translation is CAWSLTGEGEQYF.

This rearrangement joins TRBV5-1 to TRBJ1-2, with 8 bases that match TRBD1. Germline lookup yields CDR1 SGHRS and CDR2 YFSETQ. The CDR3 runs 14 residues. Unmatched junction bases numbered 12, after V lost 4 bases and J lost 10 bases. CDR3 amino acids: CASSSQGAADVYTF. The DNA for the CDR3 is TGCGCCAGCAGCAGCCAGGGGGCCGCTGATGTCTACACCTTC.

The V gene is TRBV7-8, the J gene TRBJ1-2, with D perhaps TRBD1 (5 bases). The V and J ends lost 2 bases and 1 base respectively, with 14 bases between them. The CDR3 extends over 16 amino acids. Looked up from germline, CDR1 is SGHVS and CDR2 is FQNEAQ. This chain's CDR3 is CASSLRGGNINYGYTF. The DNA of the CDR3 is TGTGCCAGCAGCTTACGGGGGGGGAATATTAACTATGGCTACACCTTC.

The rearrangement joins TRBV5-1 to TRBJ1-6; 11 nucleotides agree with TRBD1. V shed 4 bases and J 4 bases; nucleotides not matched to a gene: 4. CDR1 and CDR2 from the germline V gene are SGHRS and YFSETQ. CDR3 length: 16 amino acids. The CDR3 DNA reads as TGCGCCAGCAGCGACGGACAGGGGGCGTATAATTCACCCCTCCACTTT. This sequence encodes CASSDGQGAYNSPLHF.